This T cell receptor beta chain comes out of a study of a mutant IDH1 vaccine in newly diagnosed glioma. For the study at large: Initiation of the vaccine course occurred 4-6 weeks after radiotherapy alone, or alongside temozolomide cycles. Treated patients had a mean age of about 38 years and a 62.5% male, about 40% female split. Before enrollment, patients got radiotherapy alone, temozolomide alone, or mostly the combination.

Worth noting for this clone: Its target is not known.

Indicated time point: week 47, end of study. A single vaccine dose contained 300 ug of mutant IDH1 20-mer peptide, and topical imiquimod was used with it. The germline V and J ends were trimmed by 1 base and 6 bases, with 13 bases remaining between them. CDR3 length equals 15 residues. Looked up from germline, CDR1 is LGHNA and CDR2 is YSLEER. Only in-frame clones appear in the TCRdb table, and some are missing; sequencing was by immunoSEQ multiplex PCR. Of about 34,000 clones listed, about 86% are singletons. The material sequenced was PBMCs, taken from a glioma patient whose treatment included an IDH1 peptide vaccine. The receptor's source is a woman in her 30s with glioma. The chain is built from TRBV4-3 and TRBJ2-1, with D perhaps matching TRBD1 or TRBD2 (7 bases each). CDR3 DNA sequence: TGCGCCAGCAGCCAAGGTCCAGGGGGGGGCAATGAGCAGTTCTTC. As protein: CASSQGPGGGNEQFF.